These 10 T cell receptor beta chains share one sample of origin, sequenced in a study of T cell repertoires in cytomegalovirus infection (dated by TCRdb to the late 2010s). No cognate antigen is known for these TCRs. TCRdb names Illumina HiSeq 1500 as the instrument used. TCRdb passed the public sequencing reads through fastp at Q25 and MiXCR, retaining productive beta sequences. Each entry is one CDR3 protein sequence, shown with its most common DNA and genes. This sample comprises roughly 990,000 distinct CDR3 sequences, under 40% of them detected only once. The ten largest clones capture around 15% of the sample. Per the publication, the treatment or condition label means: in vitro stimulation with specific CMV peptide epitopes to enrich CMV-specific T cells. The specimen comprised cultured CD8+ T cells from PBMCs, sampled from culture after CMV antigen stimulation. The receptor source for this set is a human donor in good health (CMV status not recorded). Some clones in this sample may be carry-over from other donors' samples.

This clonotype was counted only a few times. The CDR3 loop is CASNDYWTGENQPQHF. CDR3 nucleotide sequence: TGTGCCAGTAATGACTATTGGACAGGGGAGAATCAGCCCCAGCATTTT. The chain joins TRBV19 to TRBJ1-5, with 9 bases fitting TRBD1. V trimming: 7 bases; J trimming: 4 bases; junction bases outside the gene matches: 11. Germline CDR1 and CDR2: LNHDA and SQIVND (reference sequence). The CDR3 contains 16 residues.

V gene TRBV10-3 combines with J gene TRBJ1-1, with D unclear. CDR3 size: 15 residues. V was pared by 3 bases and J by 0 bases, with 11 bases between. The germline gives CDR1 ENHRY, CDR2 SYGVKD. CDR3 amino acids: CAISDSSALNTEAFF. The DNA of the CDR3 is TGTGCCATCAGTGATTCCAGCGCACTGAACACTGAAGCTTTCTTT.

This clonotype turned up a few times. A much larger clone differs by one base, so this may be a read error. The rearrangement joins TRBV12-3 or TRBV12-4 to TRBJ2-1, with a tentative D call TRBD1 (6 bases). CDR3 length: 13 amino acids. Trimming stripped 6 bases from V and 4 bases from J, with 10 bases between. The CDR3 spells CASRWTDYNEQFF. The CDR3 nucleotides are TGTGCCAGCAGGTGGACAGATTACAATGAGCAGTTCTTC.

This clonotype was seen at least ten times. The V call is TRBV19, the J call TRBJ2-3; TRBD2 aligns across 8 bases. Germline CDR1 is LNHDA and CDR2 is SQIVND (reference sequence). With 9 bases clipped from V and 4 bases from J, the junction kept 6 bases outside the gene matches. The CDR3 contains 13 residues. The CDR3 spells CASSPGGPDTQYF. In DNA form, the CDR3 reads TGTGCCAGCAGCCCGGGGGGGCCAGATACGCAGTATTTT. Combining the CDR3 with reference TRBV19 and TRBJ2-3 gives the whole variable domain DGGITQSPKYLFRKEGQNVTLSCEQNLNHDAMYWYRQDPGQGLRLIYYSQIVNDFQKGDIAEGYSVSREKKESFPLTVTSAQKNPTAFYLCASSPGGPDTQYFGPGTRLTVL.

V is TRBV28 and J is TRBJ2-3; TRBD2 might be the D (7 bases). CDR1 and CDR2 from the germline V gene are MDHEN and SYDVKM. V shed 4 bases and J shed 6 bases, with 20 bases lying between them. The CDR3 is made up of 16 amino acids. Here the CDR3 DNA reads TGTGCCAGCAGTTCACGGGGGGCCGTCGGTCCGGATACGCAGTATTTT. It yields the protein CASSSRGAVGPDTQYF.

This clonotype was seen a handful of times. The chain employs TRBV7-6 and TRBJ2-1; D gene unclear. V lost 0 bases and J 5 bases, leaving 11 bases between the germline ends. Germline V gene data show CDR1 as SGHVS and CDR2 as FNYEAQ. This CDR3 region has 15 residues. The CDR3 DNA reads TGTGCCAGCAGCTTAGCGCTGGCGGCCGACAATGAGCAGTTCTTC. This sequence encodes CASSLALAADNEQFF.

This clonotype was picked up one time. This rearrangement joins TRBV7-9 to TRBJ1-2; TRBD1 matches 9 bases. Trimming at V came to 5 bases and at J to 7 bases, leaving 8 bases not matched to a gene. The CDR3 loop spans 14 amino acids. The germline gives CDR1 SEHNR, CDR2 FQNEAQ (reference sequence). DNA of the CDR3: TGTGCCAGCAGCCCTAGACAGGGGGTGGTTGGCTACACCTTC. Its translation is CASSPRQGVVGYTF.

In this sample, this clonotype turned up many times. The V gene is TRBV6-1, the J gene TRBJ2-3; D is possibly TRBD2 (6 bases). V gave up 6 bases and J gave up 0 bases, with 7 bases separating them. CDR1 and CDR2 (germline): MNHNS, SASEGT. The CDR3 consists of 13 residues. The CDR3 loop reads CASSGGSTDTQYF. CDR3 DNA sequence: TGTGCCAGCAGCGGGGGAAGCACAGATACGCAGTATTTT.

This clonotype was observed a handful of times. This rearrangement joins TRBV4-2 to TRBJ1-1; D is possibly TRBD1 (6 bases). The CDR3 is 14 amino acids. Germline assignment: CDR1 LGHNA and CDR2 YNFKEQ. Trimming cost V 4 bases and J 5 bases, with 14 bases left between them. CDR3 DNA sequence: TGTGCCAGCAGCCCAACCTTACAGGGTACTGAAGCTTTCTTT. Amino acids: CASSPTLQGTEAFF.

The V gene is TRBV11-2, the J gene TRBJ1-1; 7 nucleotides line up with TRBD1. With 1 base clipped from V and 3 bases from J, the junction kept 14 bases outside the gene matches. The germline V gene encodes CDR1 SGHAT and CDR2 FQNNGV. The CDR3 length is 18 residues. CDR3 nucleotide sequence: TGTGCCAGCAGCTTAGTACAGGGGTCTAACGATCCCCACACTGAAGCTTTCTTT. This sequence encodes CASSLVQGSNDPHTEAFF.